A single sample gave rise to the 20 T cell receptor beta chains below, sequenced in a study of blood T cell repertoires in COVID-19. Only in-frame clones appear in the TCRdb table, and some are missing; sequencing was by immunoSEQ multiplex PCR. The repertoire has fewer than 300,000 clones, approximately 85% of them found once; the top ten carry 10% to 15%. Sequenced material: peripheral blood. Receptors were obtained from a human donor in a cohort sampled during active COVID-19.

The gene calls are TRBV10-3 and TRBJ2-7; TRBD1 might be the D (6 bases). V was cut by 6 bases and J by 4 bases, with 13 bases left in between. The CDR3 is 13 amino acids. Germline CDR1 ENHRY, CDR2 SYGVKD. The CDR3 region is CAISVGQNYEQYF. For the CDR3, the DNA is TGTGCCATCAGCGTTGGACAGAATTACGAGCAGTACTTC.

This clone was seen once. This CDR3 is CSVVGRDYEQYF. The CDR3 DNA reads as TGCAGCGTTGTCGGCAGGGACTACGAGCAGTACTTC. The V call is TRBV29-1, the J call TRBJ2-7; D is perhaps TRBD1 (5 bases). CDR3 length: 12 residues. Germline V gene lookup returns CDR1 SQVTM and CDR2 ANQGSEA. V lost 4 bases to trimming and J lost 3 bases, with 10 bases between them.

This chain links TRBV7-2 with TRBJ2-3, with TRBD1 as a possible D gene (7 bases). The ends were cut back, 4 bases at V and 9 bases at J, with 14 bases in the middle. CDR3 size: 13 residues. CDR1 and CDR2 from the germline V gene are SGHTA and FQGNSA. Here the CDR3 reads CASSSGQAGTQYF. As DNA, the CDR3 is TGTGCCAGCAGCTCCGGACAGGCGGGGACGCAGTATTTT.

Regarding this clone: Other DNA variants within this sample encode the same CDR3. The chain combines TRBV18 with TRBJ2-3; D is ambiguous. V gave up 3 bases and J gave up 4 bases, with 5 bases separating them. Germline loops: CDR1 KGHSH, CDR2 LQKENI. This CDR3 spans 12 amino acids. CDR3 sequence reads: CASSPSADTQYF. The CDR3 bases are TGTGCCAGCTCACCTTCGGCAGATACGCAGTATTTT.

Only a few counts were recorded for this clone. The chain combines TRBV2 with TRBJ1-5; 8 positions match TRBD1. The germline gives CDR1 SNHLY, CDR2 FYNNEI. Unmatched junction bases numbered 4, after V lost 6 bases and J lost 3 bases. The CDR3 is 14 amino acids. CDR3 region: CASRVDRDNQPQHF. In DNA, the CDR3 is TGTGCCAGCAGGGTGGACAGGGACAATCAGCCCCAGCATTTT.

The chain carries TRBV28 and TRBJ1-4, with D possibly matching TRBD1 (5 bases). The CDR3 spans 17 residues. Germline-derived CDR1 and CDR2 are MDHEN and SYDVKM. V was clipped by 4 bases and J by 2 bases, with 17 bases between them. DNA of the CDR3: TGTGCCAGCAGTTCTCCTTCCGGGGCGGGGACTAATGAAAAACTGTTTTTT. It encodes CASSSPSGAGTNEKLFF.

CDR3 DNA: TGTGCCAGCAGCTTGAAGGTAGCACCGGTATCCGACACCGGGGAGCTGTTTTTT. This sequence encodes CASSLKVAPVSDTGELFF. The rearrangement joins TRBV5-6 to TRBJ2-2; D unclear. There are 18 residues in the CDR3. V was pared by 1 base and J by 3 bases, with 19 bases between. Germline V gives CDR1 SGHDT, CDR2 YYEEEE.

This clone came up once. V is TRBV6-2 or TRBV6-3 and J is TRBJ2-7, with D possibly TRBD2 on 5 matching bases. Per the germline V gene, CDR1 is MNHEY and CDR2 is SVGEGT. The V end was cut by 5 bases, the J end by 2 bases, with 7 bases between. The CDR3 is made up of 12 amino acids. CDR3 in amino acids: CASSNSAYEQYF. CDR3 in DNA: TGTGCCAGCAGTAATAGCGCCTACGAGCAGTACTTC.

The CDR3 loop is CSVEWRREETQYF. The DNA of the CDR3 is TGCAGCGTTGAATGGCGGCGGGAAGAGACCCAGTACTTC. The chain links TRBV29-1 to TRBJ2-5, with D perhaps TRBD2 (5 bases). This CDR3 has 13 residues. The germline V gene encodes CDR1 SQVTM and CDR2 ANQGSEA. The V and J ends lost 2 bases and 3 bases respectively, with 10 bases between them.

This clone has a single count. The CDR3 coding sequence is TGTGCCAGCACCACGGGACTAGATCAGCCCCAGCATTTT. Protein: CASTTGLDQPQHF. The genes are TRBV27 and TRBJ1-5, with D perhaps matching TRBD1 (5 bases). The CDR3 sequence is 13 residues long. The germline V gene encodes CDR1 MNHEY and CDR2 SMNVEV (reference sequence). Trimming removed 7 bases at V and 5 bases at J, with 12 bases between.

The chain is built from TRBV7-8 and TRBJ1-2, with 9 bases that match TRBD1. Germline assignment: CDR1 SGHVS and CDR2 FQNEAQ. The CDR3 extends over 14 amino acids. V lost 1 base and J lost 7; bases outside the gene matches: 4. CDR3 loop: CASSLEGTGFGYTF. Written as DNA, the CDR3 is TGTGCCAGCAGCTTAGAAGGGACAGGGTTTGGCTACACCTTC.

The J gene is TRBJ1-2, the V gene TRBV29-1, with D maybe TRBD1 (6 bases). V was shortened by 3 bases and J by 6 bases, with 11 bases between the two germline ends. Germline loops: CDR1 SQVTM, CDR2 ANQGSEA. CDR3 length: 12 amino acids. CDR3 coding DNA: TGCAGCGTTGAGTGGGGGCTAAATGGCTACACCTTC. Its translation: CSVEWGLNGYTF.

The chain has TRBV9 and TRBJ2-2, with D perhaps TRBD2 (5 bases). Germline loops: CDR1 SGDLS, CDR2 YYNGEE. This CDR3 region has 16 residues. The germline V and J ends were trimmed by 0 bases and 0 bases, with 9 bases remaining between them. This chain's CDR3 is CASSVGPSPNTGELFF. CDR3 DNA: TGTGCCAGCAGCGTAGGGCCTAGCCCGAACACCGGGGAGCTGTTTTTT. Drawing the rest from reference TRBV9 and TRBJ2-2, the complete variable domain is DSGVTQTPKHLITATGQRVTLRCSPRSGDLSVYWYQQSLDQGLQFLIQYYNGEERAKGNILERFSAQQFPDLHSELNLSSLELGDSALYFCASSVGPSPNTGELFFGEGSRLTVL.

To note about this clone: Other nucleotide sequences in the sample specify the same CDR3. V usage is TRBV28 and J usage is TRBJ2-3; D remains ambiguous. The CDR3 extends over 13 amino acids. Germline loops: CDR1 MDHEN, CDR2 SYDVKM. With 6 bases removed from V and 0 bases from J, the gap between germline ends came to 7 bases. CDR3 bases: TGTGCCAGCAGCCCTCCTAGCACAGATACGCAGTATTTT. Amino acids: CASSPPSTDTQYF.

This rearrangement joins TRBV3-1 (or the pseudogene TRBV3-2) to TRBJ1-1, with D tentatively TRBD1 (5 bases). Per germline, CDR1 LGHDT and CDR2 YNNKEL (reference sequence). V lost 8 bases to trimming and J lost 2 bases, with 12 bases between them. This CDR3 is built from 13 residues. The CDR3 region has the DNA TGTGCCAGCGGACACAGGTTTAACACTGAAGCTTTCTTT. It specifies CASGHRFNTEAFF.

The genes are TRBV27 and TRBJ2-5; 8 nucleotides match TRBD2. CDR1 and CDR2 from the germline V gene are MNHEY and SMNVEV (reference sequence). The CDR3 runs 15 residues. The DNA for the CDR3 is TGTGTCACCCGGGGGGGAAGGGGCTACCAAGAGACCCAGTACTTC. It yields the protein CVTRGGRGYQETQYF.

Worth noting for this clone: At one boundary the junction diverges from the germline segment, which might be a read error. V usage is TRBV7-3 and J usage is TRBJ2-1, with 8 bases identical to TRBD2. Germline V gene data show CDR1 as SGHTA and CDR2 as FQGTGA. This CDR3 is 12 amino acids long. As DNA, the CDR3 is TGTGCCAGCAGCTTATACGGGAAGCGGGGGATCTTC. Translating it yields CASSLYGKRGIF.

This clone was seen once. The rearrangement uses TRBV11-2 and TRBJ2-7; TRBD1 agrees at 10 bases. V lost 8 bases to trimming and J lost 5 bases; unmatched junction nucleotides: 12. Looked up from germline, CDR1 is SGHAT and CDR2 is FQNNGV. This CDR3 has 15 residues. The CDR3 spells CASVHPGQGIHEQYF. CDR3 sequence (DNA): TGTGCCAGCGTCCATCCGGGACAGGGGATCCACGAGCAGTACTTC.

The CDR3 nucleotides are TGTGCCAGCAGTTTAGGGGGACAGGGTTCATTTTACCACCTCGGAACTGAAGCTTTCTTT. Its protein is CASSLGGQGSFYHLGTEAFF. The chain combines TRBV27 with TRBJ1-1; 9 bases fit TRBD1. This CDR3 spans 20 amino acids. Trimming took 2 bases from V and 5 from J; bases not matched to a gene: 21. Germline CDR1 and CDR2: MNHEY and SMNVEV (reference sequence).

The V call is TRBV7-6, the J call TRBJ1-5; the D gene is possibly TRBD1 (5 bases). V dropped 4 bases and J dropped 7 bases, with 11 bases sitting between them. This CDR3 comprises 13 residues. Germline assignment: CDR1 SGHVS and CDR2 FNYEAQ. The CDR3 reads CASSSRDSQPQHF. The CDR3 DNA reads as TGTGCCAGCAGCTCCAGGGATTCACAGCCCCAGCATTTT.